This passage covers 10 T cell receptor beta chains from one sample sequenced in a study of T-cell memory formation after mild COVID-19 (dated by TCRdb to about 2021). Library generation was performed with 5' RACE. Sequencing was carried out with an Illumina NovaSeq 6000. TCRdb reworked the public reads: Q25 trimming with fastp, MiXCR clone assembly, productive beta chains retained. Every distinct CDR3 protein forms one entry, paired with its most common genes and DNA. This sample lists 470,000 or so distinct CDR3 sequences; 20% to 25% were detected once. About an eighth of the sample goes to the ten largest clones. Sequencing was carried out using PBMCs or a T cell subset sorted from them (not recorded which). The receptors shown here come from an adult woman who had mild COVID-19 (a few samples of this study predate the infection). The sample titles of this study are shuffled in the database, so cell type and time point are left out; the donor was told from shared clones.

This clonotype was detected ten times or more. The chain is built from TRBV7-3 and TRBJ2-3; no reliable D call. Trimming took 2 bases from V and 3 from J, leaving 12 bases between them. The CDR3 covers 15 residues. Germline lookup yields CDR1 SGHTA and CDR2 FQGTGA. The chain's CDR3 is CASSLSPLKTDTQYF. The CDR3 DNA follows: TGTGCCAGCAGCTTATCCCCGCTGAAAACAGATACGCAGTATTTT.

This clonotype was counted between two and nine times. The CDR3 DNA follows: TGTGCCAGCAGCCGGGACGCTTTTTCTGGAAACACCATATATTTT. This encodes CASSRDAFSGNTIYF. The chain joins TRBV6-5 to TRBJ1-3, with D tentatively TRBD1 (5 bases). The V end was cut by 6 bases, the J end by 1 base, with 13 bases between. The V gene's germline CDR1 is MNHEY and CDR2 SVGAGI. CDR3 length: 15 residues.

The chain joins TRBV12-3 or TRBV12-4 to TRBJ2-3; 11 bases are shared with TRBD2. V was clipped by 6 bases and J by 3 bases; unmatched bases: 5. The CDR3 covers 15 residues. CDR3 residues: CASRSSGRLTDTQYF. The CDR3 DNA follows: TGTGCCAGCAGGTCTAGCGGGAGGCTTACAGATACGCAGTATTTT.

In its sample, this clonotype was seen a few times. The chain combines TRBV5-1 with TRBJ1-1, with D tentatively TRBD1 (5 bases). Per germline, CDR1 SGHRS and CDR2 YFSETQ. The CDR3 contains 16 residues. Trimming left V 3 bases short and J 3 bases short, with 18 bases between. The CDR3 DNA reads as TGCGCCAGCAGCTATTACCCGGGGGGGAAGGACACTGAAGCTTTCTTT. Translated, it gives CASSYYPGGKDTEAFF.

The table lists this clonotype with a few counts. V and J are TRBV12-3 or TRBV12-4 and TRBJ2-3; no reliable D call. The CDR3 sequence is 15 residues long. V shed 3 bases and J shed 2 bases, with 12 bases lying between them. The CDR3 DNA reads TGTGCCAGCAGTTTTGTCCCCTTATACACAGATACGCAGTATTTT. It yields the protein CASSFVPLYTDTQYF.

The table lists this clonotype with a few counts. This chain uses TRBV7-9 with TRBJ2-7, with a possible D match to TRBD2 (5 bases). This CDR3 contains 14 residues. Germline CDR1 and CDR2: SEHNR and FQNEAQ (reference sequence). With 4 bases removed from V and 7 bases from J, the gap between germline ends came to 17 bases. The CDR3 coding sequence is TGTGCCAGCAGCTCCGAGATGGACTTTTGGGAGCAGTACTTC. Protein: CASSSEMDFWEQYF.

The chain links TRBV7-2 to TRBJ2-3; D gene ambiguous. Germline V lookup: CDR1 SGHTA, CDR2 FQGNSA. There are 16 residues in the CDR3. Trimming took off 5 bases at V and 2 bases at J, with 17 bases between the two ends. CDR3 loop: CASSLGPNLSTDTQYF. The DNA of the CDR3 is TGTGCCAGCAGCCTCGGCCCGAACTTATCCACAGATACGCAGTATTTT.

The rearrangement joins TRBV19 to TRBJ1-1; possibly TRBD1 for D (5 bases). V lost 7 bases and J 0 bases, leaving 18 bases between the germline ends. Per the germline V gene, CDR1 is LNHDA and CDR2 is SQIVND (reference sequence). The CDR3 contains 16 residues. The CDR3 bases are TGTGCCAGTAAGGACAAGGGAATCGATCTGAACACTGAAGCTTTCTTT. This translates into CASKDKGIDLNTEAFF.

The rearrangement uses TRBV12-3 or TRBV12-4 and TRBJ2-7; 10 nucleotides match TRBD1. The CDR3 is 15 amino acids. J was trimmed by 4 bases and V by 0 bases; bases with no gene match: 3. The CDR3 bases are TGTGCCAGCAGTTTAGCGTGGACAGGGGGGTACGAGCAGTACTTC. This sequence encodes CASSLAWTGGYEQYF.

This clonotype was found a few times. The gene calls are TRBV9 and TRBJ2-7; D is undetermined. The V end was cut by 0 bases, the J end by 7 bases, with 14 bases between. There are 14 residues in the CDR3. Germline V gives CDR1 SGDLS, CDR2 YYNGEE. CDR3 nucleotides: TGTGCCAGCAGCGTAGAGGCGGCCCTTTCTGAGCAGTACTTC. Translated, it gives CASSVEAALSEQYF.